The text below deals with one T cell receptor (beta chain). Losses at the gene ends were 4 bases for V and 0 bases for J; bases not matched to a gene: 0. CDR3 length: 15 amino acids. Germline CDR1 reads MNHEY; CDR2 reads SVGAGI. This table comes from immunoSEQ multiplex PCR, and its TCRdb copy is limited to in-frame clones, with some not included. Of roughly 28,000 clones in the sample, about 80% were seen once. This specimen comes from a study of blood T cell repertoires in COVID-19. Across the study: The United States, Italy and Spain were the sources of the acute and convalescent COVID-19 samples. T cells, B-cell-depleted T cells, or PBMCs supplied cDNA or gDNA.

Specimen: peripheral blood. The receptor's source is a man older than 75 with active or convalescent COVID-19. The chain employs TRBV6-5 and TRBJ2-3, with 11 bases fitting TRBD2. The CDR3 here is CASSSSGRSTDTQYF. DNA of the CDR3: TGTGCCAGCAGTTCTAGCGGGAGGAGCACAGATACGCAGTATTTT.